These 18 T cell receptor beta chains came from one sample sequenced in a study of sequential checkpoint blockade in melanoma (dated by TCRdb to the late 2010s). The library was produced with the immunoSEQ multiplex PCR assay. Entries here come from immuneACCESS through TCRdb and include only in-frame sequences with V and J called. Some clones fail to appear in such tables; in the studies checked, an unresolved V gene covers under half of the shortfall, and the cause of the remainder is unknown. This sample gives more than 9,000 clones in total; roughly 81% of them show up just once. Of the sample, 10% falls within the top ten clones. The sample's treatment or condition label is to be understood as: randomized to nivolumab then ipilimumab (arm A) or the reverse (arm B). Here the sequenced sample was CD8+ T cells sorted from blood (inferred from file names), taken from a patient given nivolumab and ipilimumab in sequence. The receptors were sampled from a human donor with melanoma.

This clone was seen only a few times. One base separates it from a far larger clone, so it is likely a read error. The chain recombines TRBV7-9 with TRBJ1-2; tentative D call: TRBD1 (5 bases). Germline values: CDR1 SEHNR, CDR2 FQNEAQ (reference sequence). This CDR3 region has 17 residues. The V and J ends lost 4 bases and 0 bases respectively, with 18 bases between them. The CDR3 nucleotides read TGTGCCAGCAGCTCGGGGACTTACTCAAACCCTAACTATGGCTACACCTTC. It is translated as CASSSGTYSNPNYGYTF.

By share, this clone counts as medium-sized (0.01 to 0.1%). V is TRBV7-9 and J is TRBJ1-1; the D is unclear. In germline, CDR1 is SEHNR, CDR2 FQNEAQ (reference sequence). The CDR3 loop spans 13 amino acids. V lost 7 bases and J lost 6, with 15 bases in between. The CDR3 loop is CASTPQQAPEAFF. CDR3 sequence (DNA): TGTGCCAGCACTCCCCAGCAGGCGCCTGAAGCTTTCTTT. Complete variable domain (other parts from reference TRBV7-9 and TRBJ1-1): DTGVSQNPRHKITKRGQNVTFRCDPISEHNRLYWYRQTLGQGPEFLTYFQNEAQLEKSRLLSDRFSAERPKGSFSTLEIQRTEQGDSAMYLCASTPQQAPEAFFGQGTRLTVV.

In this sample, this clone turned up a few times. The genes are TRBV7-9 and TRBJ2-7; TRBD2 aligns across 7 bases. Germline CDR1 reads SEHNR; CDR2 reads FQNEAQ (reference sequence). With V trimmed by 0 bases and J by 5 bases, 7 bases remained unmatched. This CDR3 has 15 residues. The CDR3 DNA reads TGTGCCAGCAGCTTAGCACTGGGAGGGATACACGAGCAGTACTTC. Amino acid sequence: CASSLALGGIHEQYF.

This clone showed up just once. At one boundary the junction diverges from the germline segment, which might be a read error. The rearrangement uses TRBV2 and TRBJ2-7; the match to TRBD2 covers 7 bases. This CDR3 is 11 amino acids long. Germline V CDR1 and CDR2: SNHLY, FYNNEI. CDR3 sequence reads: CASSAGGQMSF. The CDR3 bases are TGTGCCAGCAGTGCGGGGGGTCAGATGTCGTTC. Based on the CDR3 plus reference TRBV2 and TRBJ2-7, the full variable domain is EPEVTQTPSHQVTQMGQEVILRCVPISNHLYFYWYRQILGQKVEFLVSFYNNEISEKSEIFDDQFSVERPDGSNFTLKIRSTKLEDSAMYFCASSAGGQMSFGPGTRLTVT.

The chain combines TRBV4-1 with TRBJ1-5; D might be TRBD1 (6 bases). V was pared by 0 bases and J by 5 bases, with 8 bases between. Germline V gene data show CDR1 as MGHRA and CDR2 as YSYEKL. This CDR3 has 14 residues. CDR3 amino acids: CASSQDRGHQPQHF. CDR3 in DNA: TGCGCCAGCAGCCAAGACAGGGGCCATCAGCCCCAGCATTTT.

The V gene is TRBV15, the J gene TRBJ2-1, with 12 bases fitting TRBD2. This CDR3 spans 18 amino acids. From germline, CDR1 is LNHNV and CDR2 YYDKDF (reference sequence). With V trimmed by 6 bases and J by 0 bases, 9 bases remained unmatched. In DNA, the CDR3 is TGTGCCACCAGGGAAGGACTAGCGGGATCAAGCTCCTACAATGAGCAGTTCTTC. It is translated as CATREGLAGSSSYNEQFF.

This clone was observed a few times. Distinct nucleotide sequences in the sample also encode this CDR3. The chain has TRBV9 and TRBJ2-7; 12 bases are a match to TRBD2. CDR3 length: 17 amino acids. The germline V gene has CDR1 SGDLS and CDR2 YYNGEE. The V segment lost 0 bases and the J segment 4 bases; nucleotides outside the gene matches: 8. CDR3 coding DNA: TGTGCCAGCAGCGTAGGAGTAGGACTAGCGGGATCGTACGAGCAGTACTTC. Translated, it gives CASSVGVGLAGSYEQYF.

The chain couples TRBV15 to TRBJ2-3; D unresolved. The V gene lost 3 bases and the J gene lost 0 bases, with 16 bases spanning the gap. This CDR3 contains 17 residues. Germline values: CDR1 LNHNV, CDR2 YYDKDF (reference sequence). The CDR3 DNA follows: TGTGCCACCAGCAGTGACCGCGGCAGCCCTAGCACAGATACGCAGTATTTT. Translated: CATSSDRGSPSTDTQYF.

The chain is built from TRBV7-3 and TRBJ2-2, with 7 nucleotides matching TRBD2. CDR1 is SGHTA and CDR2 is FQGTGA in the germline V gene. V was clipped by 3 bases and J by 2 bases; unmatched bases: 3. This CDR3 has 15 amino acids. The CDR3 DNA follows: TGTGCCAGCAGCTTGGGCGGGAGCAACACCGGGGAGCTGTTTTTT. The encoded protein is CASSLGGSNTGELFF.

The sample holds one count of this clone. This rearrangement joins TRBV21-1 to TRBJ2-1; TRBD1, the D gene given by the table, was not confirmed from the DNA. TRBV21-1 counts as a pseudogene. The CDR3 has 16 amino acids. CDR3 in amino acids: CASSKDRGIEWDEQFF. The CDR3 DNA follows: TGTGCCAGCAGCAAAGATAGGGGTATAGAGTGGGATGAGCAGTTCTTC.

This clone was observed a handful of times. This chain uses TRBV25-1 with TRBJ2-6; D might be TRBD2 (6 bases). The CDR3 sequence is 18 residues long. V was shortened by 1 base and J by 1 base, with 14 bases between the two germline ends. Germline CDR1 reads MGHDK; CDR2 reads SYGVNS. The CDR3 region is CASSESPRRGSGANVLTF. As DNA, the CDR3 is TGTGCCAGCAGTGAATCTCCCAGGCGGGGTTCTGGGGCCAACGTCCTGACTTTC.

On this clone: The junction and the germline gene differ at one end; a read error may be behind it. The chain recombines TRBV7-3 with TRBJ2-2; TRBD2 matches at 7 bases. The germline V gene has CDR1 SGHTA and CDR2 FQGTGA. This CDR3 contains 15 residues. Here the CDR3 DNA reads TGTGCCAGCAGCTTGGGCGGGAGCAACACCGGGGAGCTGCTTTTT. Protein sequence: CASSLGGSNTGELLF.

In the case of this clone: A read error may account for a junction end that differs from germline. V and J are TRBV4-2 and TRBJ2-7; D perhaps matches TRBD1 (6 bases). The CDR3 is 16 residues long. Germline CDR1 reads LGHNA; CDR2 reads YNFKEQ. The CDR3 is CASSQASTGSSYERYF. The CDR3 DNA sequence: TGTGCCAGCAGCCAAGCCTCAACAGGGAGCTCCTACGAGCGGTACTTC.

The rearrangement uses TRBV7-9 and TRBJ2-7; weak D call: TRBD2 (6 bases). Germline-derived CDR1 and CDR2 are SEHNR and FQNEAQ (reference sequence). The CDR3 extends over 14 amino acids. V was clipped by 3 bases and J by 2 bases, with 11 bases between them. This chain's CDR3 is CASSLMGGAYEQYF. In DNA form, the CDR3 reads TGTGCCAGCAGCTTGATGGGCGGGGCCTACGAGCAGTACTTC.

This clone has only one observation. The gene calls are TRBV2 and TRBJ1-1; 7 positions agree with TRBD1. In germline, CDR1 is SNHLY, CDR2 FYNNEI. The junction had 3 bases not matched to a gene; V was cut back by 7 bases and J by 4 bases. This CDR3 region has 12 residues. The CDR3 protein is CASTGGATEAFF. CDR3 coding DNA: TGTGCCAGCACAGGGGGAGCCACTGAAGCTTTCTTT.

This clone was counted once. The chain recombines TRBV19 with TRBJ2-1, with 9 positions matching TRBD2. The CDR3 has 15 residues. The ends lost 3 bases at V and 4 bases at J; junction bases unmatched: 4. Germline CDR1 reads LNHDA; CDR2 reads SQIVND (reference sequence). The CDR3 sequence: CASSMSGGPYNEQFF. CDR3 in DNA: TGTGCCAGTAGTATGAGCGGGGGGCCATACAATGAGCAGTTCTTC.

This chain connects TRBV6-1 to TRBJ1-5; weak D call: TRBD1 (6 bases). V lost 8 bases, J lost 7 bases, and 18 bases lay in between. The CDR3 length is 14 residues. In germline, CDR1 is MNHNS, CDR2 SASEGT. CDR3 DNA sequence: TGTGCCAGCCGGGCGGGGGGGGCCGCGCAGCCCCAGCATTTT. It translates to CASRAGGAAQPQHF.

The rearrangement uses TRBV11-2 and TRBJ2-7, with a possible D match to TRBD2 (5 bases). This CDR3 region has 14 residues. The V gene lost 5 bases and the J gene lost 0 bases, with 11 bases spanning the gap. Germline CDR1 reads SGHAT; CDR2 reads FQNNGV. CDR3 sequence: CASSRPRDSYEQYF. CDR3 DNA sequence: TGTGCCAGCAGCAGACCCCGGGACTCCTACGAGCAGTACTTC.